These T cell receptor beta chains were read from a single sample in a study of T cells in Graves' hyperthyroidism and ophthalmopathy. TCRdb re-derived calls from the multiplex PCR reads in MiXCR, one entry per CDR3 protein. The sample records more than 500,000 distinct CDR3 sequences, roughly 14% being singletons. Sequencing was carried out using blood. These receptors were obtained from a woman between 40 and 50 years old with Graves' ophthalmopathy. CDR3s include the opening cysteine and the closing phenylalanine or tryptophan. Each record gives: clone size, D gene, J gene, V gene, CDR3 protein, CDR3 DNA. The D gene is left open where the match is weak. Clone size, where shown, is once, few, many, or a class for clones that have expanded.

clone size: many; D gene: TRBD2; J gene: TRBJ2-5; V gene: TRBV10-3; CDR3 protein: CAISTGTSAQETQYF; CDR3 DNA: TGTGCCATCAGTACCGGGACTAGCGCTCAAGAGACCCAGTACTTC
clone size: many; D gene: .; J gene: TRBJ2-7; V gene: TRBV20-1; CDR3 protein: CSTGTYGGEQYF; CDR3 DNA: TGCAGTACCGGGACATATGGAGGCGAGCAGTACTTC
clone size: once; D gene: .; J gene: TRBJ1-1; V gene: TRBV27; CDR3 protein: CASSLSPTQAPNLEAFF; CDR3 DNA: TGTGCCAGCAGCTTATCCCCAACACAGGCCCCTAATCTCGAAGCTTTCTTT
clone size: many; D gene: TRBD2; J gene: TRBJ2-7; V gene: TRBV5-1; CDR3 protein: CASSLVPAGGTEQYF; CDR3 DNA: TGCGCCAGCAGCTTGGTGCCAGCGGGAGGAACCGAGCAGTACTTC
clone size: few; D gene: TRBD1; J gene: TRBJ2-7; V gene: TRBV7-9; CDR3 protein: CASSLTGTANEQYF; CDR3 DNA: TGTGCCAGCAGCTTAACCGGGACAGCCAACGAGCAGTACTTC
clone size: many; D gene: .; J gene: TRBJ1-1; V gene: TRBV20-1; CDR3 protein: CSARDRVWGAGNTEAFF; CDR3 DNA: TGCAGTGCTAGAGACCGGGTATGGGGGGCTGGGAACACTGAAGCTTTCTTT
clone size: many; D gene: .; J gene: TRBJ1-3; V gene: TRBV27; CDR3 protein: CASSLFLHIGWGNTIYF; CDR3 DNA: TGTGCCAGCAGTTTATTCCTCCACATTGGGTGGGGAAACACCATATATTTT
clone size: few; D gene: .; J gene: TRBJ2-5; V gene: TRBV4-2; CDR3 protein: CASSQDIVQETQYF; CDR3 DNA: TGTGCCAGCAGCCAAGATATCGTACAGGAGACCCAGTACTTC
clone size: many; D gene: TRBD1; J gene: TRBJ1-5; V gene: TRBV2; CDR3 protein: CASSEGQGWSNQPQHF; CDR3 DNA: TGTGCCAGCAGTGAGGGACAGGGGTGGAGCAATCAGCCCCAGCATTTT
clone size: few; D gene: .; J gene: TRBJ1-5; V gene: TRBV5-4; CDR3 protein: CASSKGPSQPQHF; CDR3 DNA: TGTGCCAGCAGCAAGGGTCCTTCACAGCCCCAGCATTTT
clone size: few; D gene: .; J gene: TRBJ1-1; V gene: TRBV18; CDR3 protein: CASSPSLAFF; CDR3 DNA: TGTGCCAGCTCACCTTCTTTAGCTTTCTTT
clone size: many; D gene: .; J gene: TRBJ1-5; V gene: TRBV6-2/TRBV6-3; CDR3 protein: CASKQDSYQPQHF; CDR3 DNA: TGTGCCAGCAAACAGGACAGCTATCAGCCCCAGCATTTT
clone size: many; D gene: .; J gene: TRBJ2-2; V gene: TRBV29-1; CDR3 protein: CSVVGHTGELFF; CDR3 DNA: TGCAGCGTTGTAGGGCACACCGGGGAGCTGTTTTTT
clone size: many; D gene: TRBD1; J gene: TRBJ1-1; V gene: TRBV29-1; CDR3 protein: CSVEQTGLNTEAFF; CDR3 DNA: TGCAGCGTTGAACAGACAGGGCTGAACACTGAAGCTTTCTTT
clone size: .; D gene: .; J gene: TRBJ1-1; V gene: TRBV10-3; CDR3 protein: CAISDGEGTEAFF; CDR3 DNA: TGTGCCATCAGTGACGGGGAGGGGACTGAAGCTTTCTTT
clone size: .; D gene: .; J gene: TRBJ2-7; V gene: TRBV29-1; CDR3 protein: CSVEAFEPQPPNEQYF; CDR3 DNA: TGCAGCGTTGAAGCGTTCGAACCCCAACCCCCCAACGAGCAGTACTTC
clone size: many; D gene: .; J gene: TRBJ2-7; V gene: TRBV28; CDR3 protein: CASSPGTSLYEQYF; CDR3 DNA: TGTGCCAGCAGTCCCGGGACTTCCCTCTACGAGCAGTACTTC
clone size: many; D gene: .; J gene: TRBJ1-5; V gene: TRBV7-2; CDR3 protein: CASSLGLRDQPQHF; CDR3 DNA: TGTGCCAGCAGCTTAGGCTTAAGGGATCAGCCCCAGCATTTT
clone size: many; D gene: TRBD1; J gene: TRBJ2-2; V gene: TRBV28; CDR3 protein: CASSPYPDRGAGELFF; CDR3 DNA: TGTGCCAGCAGTCCCTACCCCGACAGGGGTGCCGGGGAGCTGTTTTTT
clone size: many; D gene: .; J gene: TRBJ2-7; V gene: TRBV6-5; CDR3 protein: CASSFTAYEQYF; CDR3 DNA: TGTGCCAGCAGTTTTACAGCCTACGAGCAGTACTTC
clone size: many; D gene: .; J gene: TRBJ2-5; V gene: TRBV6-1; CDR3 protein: CASSETSSETQYF; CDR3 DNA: TGTGCCAGCAGTGAAACTAGCAGCGAGACCCAGTACTTC
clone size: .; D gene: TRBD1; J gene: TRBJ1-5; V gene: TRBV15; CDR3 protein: CATSRGTGGLSEPQHF; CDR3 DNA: TGTGCCACCAGCAGGGGGACAGGGGGCCTATCGGAGCCCCAGCATTTT
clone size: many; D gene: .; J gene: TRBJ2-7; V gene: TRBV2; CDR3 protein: CASTVQQGEQYF; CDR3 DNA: TGTGCCAGCACGGTTCAACAGGGTGAGCAGTACTTC
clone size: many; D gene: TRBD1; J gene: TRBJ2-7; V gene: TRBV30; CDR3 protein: CAWSAGTGEHYEQYF; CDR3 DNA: TGTGCCTGGAGTGCAGGGACAGGGGAACACTACGAGCAGTACTTC
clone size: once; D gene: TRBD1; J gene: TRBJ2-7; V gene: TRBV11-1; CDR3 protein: CASGTKPGQGTYEQYF; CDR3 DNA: TGTGCCAGCGGGACCAAACCGGGACAGGGGACCTACGAGCAGTACTTC
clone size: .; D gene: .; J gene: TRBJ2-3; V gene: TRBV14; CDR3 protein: CASSPPSLHTQYF; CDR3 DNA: TGTGCCAGCAGCCCACCTAGCCTCCATACGCAGTATTTT
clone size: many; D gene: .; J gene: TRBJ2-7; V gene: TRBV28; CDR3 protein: CASSGDSGALEQYF; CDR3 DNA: TGTGCCAGCAGTGGGGACAGCGGGGCTTTGGAGCAGTACTTC
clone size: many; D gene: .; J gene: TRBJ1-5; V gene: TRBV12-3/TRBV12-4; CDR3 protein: CASSLAAQPQHF; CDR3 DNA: TGTGCCAGCAGTTTAGCGGCTCAGCCCCAGCATTTT
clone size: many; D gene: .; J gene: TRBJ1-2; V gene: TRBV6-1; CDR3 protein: CASSPREAYGYTF; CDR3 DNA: TGTGCCAGCAGTCCCCGAGAGGCCTATGGCTACACCTTC
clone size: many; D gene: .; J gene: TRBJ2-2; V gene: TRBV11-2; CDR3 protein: CASSLHSPANTGELFF; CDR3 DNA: TGTGCCAGCAGCCTACACTCACCCGCGAACACCGGGGAGCTGTTTTTT
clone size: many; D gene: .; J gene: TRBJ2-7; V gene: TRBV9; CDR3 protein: CASSAPAYEQYF; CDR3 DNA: TGTGCCAGCAGCGCCCCAGCCTACGAGCAGTACTTC
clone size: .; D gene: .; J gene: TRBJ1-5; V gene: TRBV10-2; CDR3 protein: CASKEDDPGGPQPQHF; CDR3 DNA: TGCGCCAGCAAAGAGGACGACCCCGGTGGGCCTCAGCCCCAGCATTTT
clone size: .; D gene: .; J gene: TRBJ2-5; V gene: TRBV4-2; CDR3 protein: CASSRQTGAGETQYF; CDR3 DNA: TGTGCCAGCAGCCGCCAGACGGGGGCAGGGGAGACCCAGTACTTC
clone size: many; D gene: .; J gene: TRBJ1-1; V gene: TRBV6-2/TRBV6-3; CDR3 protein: CASSYGGTVNTEAFF; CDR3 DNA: TGTGCCAGCAGTTACGGGGGGACGGTGAACACTGAAGCTTTCTTT
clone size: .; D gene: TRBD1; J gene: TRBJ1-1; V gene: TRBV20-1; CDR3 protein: CSALDRANTEAFF; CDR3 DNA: TGCAGTGCTCTGGACAGGGCAAACACTGAAGCTTTCTTT
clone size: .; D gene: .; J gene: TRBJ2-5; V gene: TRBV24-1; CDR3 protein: CATSCSGQLQETQYF; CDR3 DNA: TGTGCCACCAGTTGCTCGGGACAACTCCAAGAGACCCAGTACTTC
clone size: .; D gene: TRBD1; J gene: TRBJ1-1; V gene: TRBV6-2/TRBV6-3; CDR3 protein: CASSYPDRGPQGTEAFF; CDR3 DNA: TGTGCCAGCAGTTACCCGGACAGGGGCCCGCAAGGGACTGAAGCTTTCTTT
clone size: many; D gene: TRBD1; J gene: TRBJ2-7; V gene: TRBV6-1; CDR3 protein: CASRETTGVEQYF; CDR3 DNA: TGTGCCAGCAGAGAAACCACAGGGGTCGAGCAGTACTTC